This record looks at one T cell receptor beta chain sequence and its context. CDR1 and CDR2 from the germline V gene are SNHLY and FYNNEI. The length of the CDR3 is 16 residues. Trimming stripped 8 bases from V and 0 bases from J, with 17 bases between. The source of the sample is a study of blood T cell repertoires in COVID-19. This table comes from immunoSEQ multiplex PCR, and its TCRdb copy is limited to in-frame clones, with some not included. The sample lists approximately 470,000 clones, approximately 85% occurring once. The material sequenced was peripheral blood. V and J are TRBV2 and TRBJ1-5; D is possibly TRBD1 (5 bases). The clonotype comes from a human donor in a cohort sampled during active COVID-19. Written as DNA, the CDR3 is TGTGCCAGCCGGCAGCAGGGCCCCCTTAGCAATCAGCCCCAGCATTTT. It specifies CASRQQGPLSNQPQHF.